This is a list of T cell receptor beta chains from one sample in a study of radiotherapy plus CTLA-4 blockade in lung cancer. Clones were read by immunoSEQ multiplex PCR, and TCRdb kept only the in-frame ones, dropping some. The sample yields over 80,000 clones, around 83% seen once. The sample here was peripheral blood, taken from a patient treated with radiotherapy plus ipilimumab. These receptors all come from a human donor with non-small cell lung cancer who had stable disease on radiotherapy plus ipilimumab. The CDR3 runs from the conserved cysteine through the conserved F or W. Fields, in order: J gene, clone size, V gene, D gene, CDR3 protein, CDR3 DNA. A D gene is named only where the DNA matches it firmly. Rows give clone size only sometimes, using once, few, many, or a class for an expanded clone.

TRBJ1-3,-,TRBV11-2,-,CASSLRTTLGYTIYF,TGTGCCAGCAGCTTAAGGACCACTTTAGGATACACCATATATTTT
TRBJ2-3,-,TRBV5-6,-,CASRSTRRQSADTQYF,TGTGCCAGCAGGTCCACTCGAAGGCAAAGCGCAGATACGCAGTATTTT
TRBJ1-5,-,TRBV19,-,CASSPTTSRPQHF,TGTGCCAGTAGTCCCACGACCAGTCGGCCCCAGCATTTT
TRBJ2-1,-,TRBV14,-,CASSQRVRSYNEQFF,TGTGCCAGCAGCCAGAGGGTACGGTCCTACAATGAGCAGTTCTTC
TRBJ1-1,few,TRBV7-3,-,CASSLQGGNTEAFF,TGTGCCAGCAGCCTCCAAGGAGGGAACACTGAAGCTTTCTTT
TRBJ1-2,-,TRBV29-1,-,CSVVSGADGYTF,TGCAGCGTTGTATCAGGGGCCGATGGCTACACCTTC
TRBJ2-3,-,TRBV2,-,CASSVQGPQDTQYF,TGTGCCAGCAGTGTACAGGGTCCCCAAGATACGCAGTATTTT
TRBJ2-7,-,TRBV7-8,-,CASGLQDYEQYF,TGTGCCAGCGGACTACAGGACTACGAGCAGTACTTC
TRBJ1-2,-,TRBV5-1,-,CASSSKQGYGYTF,TGCGCCAGCAGCTCCAAACAGGGCTATGGCTACACCTTC
TRBJ1-2,-,TRBV18,-,CASSRTTSLNYGYTF,TGTGCCAGCTCACGGACAACATCACTGAACTATGGCTACACCTTC
TRBJ2-2,-,TRBV29-1,-,CSVEKPKSGSLTGELFF,TGCAGCGTTGAAAAACCGAAGTCAGGGAGTCTCACCGGGGAGCTGTTTTTT
TRBJ2-2,-,TRBV30,-,CAWSDGTPNTGELFF,TGTGCCTGGAGTGACGGGACACCGAACACCGGGGAGCTGTTTTTT
TRBJ2-5,-,TRBV9,TRBD2,CASSVVAGGPETQYF,TGTGCCAGCAGCGTAGTGGCGGGGGGCCCGGAGACCCAGTACTTC
TRBJ2-3,-,TRBV19,TRBD2,CASSIGLAGTDTQYF,TGTGCCAGTAGTATCGGACTAGCGGGGACAGATACGCAGTATTTT
TRBJ1-6,once,TRBV19,-,CASSIGNSPLHF,TGTGCCAGTAGTATTGGGAATTCACCCCTCCACTTT
TRBJ2-7,-,TRBV30,-,CAWSTLGTTPNSYEQYF,TGTGCCTGGAGTACCCTAGGGACAACCCCCAACTCCTACGAGCAGTACTTC
TRBJ2-1,-,TRBV7-9,TRBD2,CATRGPSGGANEQFF,TGTGCCACCCGAGGCCCTAGCGGGGGGGCCAATGAGCAGTTCTTC
TRBJ1-4,-,TRBV4-1,-,CASSQGGAFAKLFF,TGCGCCAGCAGCCAAGGCGGGGCGTTTGCAAAACTGTTTTTT
TRBJ2-3,-,TRBV5-1,-,CASSLPRSTDTQYF,TGCGCCAGCAGCTTGCCGCGGAGCACAGATACGCAGTATTTT
TRBJ1-1,-,TRBV9,TRBD1,CASSRKGQGASEAFF,TGTGCCAGCAGCCGGAAAGGACAGGGGGCAAGTGAAGCTTTCTTT
TRBJ2-7,-,TRBV6-1,TRBD1,CASKKDRGSSYEQYF,TGTGCCAGCAAGAAGGACAGGGGGAGCTCCTACGAGCAGTACTTC
TRBJ2-4,-,TRBV5-1,TRBD1,CASSLDPGQGRDIQYF,TGCGCCAGCAGCTTGGATCCGGGACAGGGGAGAGACATTCAGTACTTC
TRBJ1-6,-,TRBV6-1,-,CASLDSFNSPLHF,TGTGCCAGCTTGGACAGCTTCAATTCACCCCTCCACTTT
TRBJ1-5,few,TRBV19,TRBD1,CASSPAGGATRPQHF,TGTGCCAGTAGCCCCGCAGGGGGAGCCACACGGCCCCAGCATTTT
TRBJ2-1,-,TRBV6-5,-,CASSYDRGNEQFF,TGTGCCAGCAGTTACGACCGTGGCAATGAGCAGTTCTTC
TRBJ1-1,-,TRBV6-6,-,CASRAGKEDTEAFF,TGTGCCAGCAGAGCCGGGAAGGAGGACACTGAAGCTTTCTTT
TRBJ2-1,-,TRBV9,-,CASSVGRWEQFF,TGTGCCAGCAGCGTAGGGAGGTGGGAGCAGTTCTTC
TRBJ2-1,-,TRBV5-6,-,CASSFHHEQFF,TGTGCCAGCAGCTTCCATCATGAGCAGTTCTTC
TRBJ2-1,-,TRBV9,TRBD1,CASSVMQGAGRVYNEQFF,TGTGCCAGCAGCGTAATGCAGGGGGCGGGGCGGGTGTACAATGAGCAGTTCTTC
TRBJ1-6,-,TRBV7-8,-,CASSSSSYNSPLHF,TGTGCCAGCAGCTCATCCTCCTATAATTCACCCCTCCACTTT
TRBJ1-3,-,TRBV19,-,CASRLGRGQSGNTIYF,TGTGCCAGTAGGCTGGGCAGGGGCCAGTCTGGAAACACCATATATTTT
TRBJ2-5,once,TRBV6-1,-,CASSGLFITSKETQYF,TGTGCCAGCAGTGGCCTGTTTATTACTAGCAAAGAGACCCAGTACTTC
TRBJ2-2,-,TRBV27,TRBD2,CASRHGTSVSSTGELFF,TGTGCCAGCAGGCACGGGACTAGCGTGTCGAGCACCGGGGAGCTGTTTTTT
TRBJ1-6,-,TRBV6-6,-,CASSYDRLNSPLHF,TGTGCCAGCAGTTACGACAGACTCAATTCACCCCTCCACTTT
TRBJ2-7,-,TRBV7-3,TRBD1,CATSGGYEQYF,TGTGCCACATCAGGGGGCTACGAGCAGTACTTC
TRBJ1-2,-,TRBV5-6,-,CASSLNRVPGYTF,TGTGCCAGCAGCTTGAACAGGGTTCCTGGCTACACCTTC
TRBJ2-5,-,TRBV30,TRBD2,CAWTSGPQETQYF,TGTGCCTGGACTAGCGGGCCCCAAGAGACCCAGTACTTC
TRBJ2-7,few,TRBV18,TRBD1,CASSPRQGYEQYF,TGTGCCAGCTCACCACGACAGGGCTACGAGCAGTACTTC
TRBJ1-5,few,TRBV28,-,CASSPLGRQPQHF,TGTGCCAGCAGTCCCTTAGGACGTCAGCCCCAGCATTTT
TRBJ2-7,-,TRBV7-4,TRBD1,CASSLEYVGQGDSYEQYF,TGTGCCAGCAGCTTAGAGTATGTTGGACAGGGGGACTCCTACGAGCAGTACTTC
TRBJ2-5,-,TRBV5-1,TRBD1,CASSLGGRQGTQETQYF,TGCGCCAGCAGCTTGGGAGGTAGACAGGGTACGCAAGAGACCCAGTACTTC
TRBJ2-7,-,TRBV28,TRBD2,CASSAVGLAAYEQYF,TGTGCCAGCAGCGCGGTCGGACTAGCGGCCTACGAGCAGTACTTC
TRBJ1-6,-,TRBV28,TRBD1,CASSSTGEGSPLHF,TGTGCCAGCAGTTCGACAGGGGAGGGGTCACCCCTCCACTTT
TRBJ2-1,-,TRBV27,-,CASSLSKAHEQFF,TGTGCCAGCAGTTTATCGAAGGCCCATGAGCAGTTCTTC
TRBJ1-1,-,TRBV2,-,CASSVRGNTEAFF,TGTGCCAGCAGTGTCCGGGGGAACACTGAAGCTTTCTTT
TRBJ1-2,-,TRBV5-8,TRBD1,CASSHTGGRMYGYTF,TGTGCCAGCAGCCATACAGGGGGCAGAATGTATGGCTACACCTTC
TRBJ1-3,-,TRBV9,TRBD1,CASSQTGGAGNTIYF,TGTGCCAGCAGTCAGACAGGGGGCGCCGGAAACACCATATATTTT
TRBJ1-6,-,TRBV6-5,-,CASSGPGAHSPLHF,TGTGCCAGCAGTGGCCCAGGGGCCCATTCACCCCTCCACTTT
TRBJ2-7,-,TRBV5-1,-,CASSLDRAYEQYF,TGCGCCAGCAGCTTGGACCGGGCCTACGAGCAGTACTTC
TRBJ2-7,-,TRBV25-1,TRBD1,CASSEPGTGTYEQYF,TGTGCCAGCAGTGAACCCGGGACAGGGACCTACGAGCAGTACTTC
TRBJ1-2,-,TRBV18,TRBD1,CASSPTTGTGGAGYGYTF,TGTGCCAGCTCACCTACCACCGGGACAGGGGGCGCAGGCTATGGCTACACCTTC
TRBJ1-1,few,TRBV4-2,-,CASSTERLDTEAFF,TGTGCCAGCAGCACGGAGAGATTGGACACTGAAGCTTTCTTT
TRBJ1-1,-,TRBV2,-,CASKTEVNTEAFF,TGTGCCAGCAAGACTGAAGTAAACACTGAAGCTTTCTTT
TRBJ2-1,-,TRBV2,TRBD1,CASSYSGTGDTEQFF,TGTGCCAGCAGTTATTCCGGGACAGGGGATACTGAGCAGTTCTTC
TRBJ2-3,-,TRBV7-3,-,CASSLGMRGYADTQYF,TGTGCCAGCAGCTTAGGGATGCGGGGTTACGCAGATACGCAGTATTTT
TRBJ2-1,once,TRBV9,TRBD1,CASSAGGSYNEQFF,TGTGCCAGCAGCGCAGGGGGCAGCTACAATGAGCAGTTCTTC
TRBJ1-1,-,TRBV19,-,CASSPRGILNTEAFF,TGTGCCAGTAGTCCTCGCGGGATACTTAACACTGAAGCTTTCTTT